Below, 6 T cell receptor beta chains from the same sample are listed, as sequenced in a study of glioma-infiltrating T cells. Using RNA template, CDR3s of TCR alpha and beta were amplified with iRepertoire arm-PCR. TCRdb reprocessed the multiplex PCR reads with MiXCR, giving one entry per CDR3 protein. Found here are about 89,000 distinct CDR3 sequences, 20% to 25% of them singletons; the top ten hold over 5%. What was sequenced was glioma tissue, nonneoplastic brain tissue, or PBMCs (not recorded which). These receptors were obtained from a human donor with low-grade glioma or glioblastoma, undergoing nonglioma brain surgery, or in good health (not recorded which).

Notes on this clonotype: A much larger clone lies one base from this, so it may be a read error. The V gene is TRBV7-2, the J gene TRBJ1-2; the match to TRBD1 covers 8 bases. CDR1 is SGHTA and CDR2 is FQGNSA in the germline V gene. The CDR3 is 19 residues long. Here the CDR3 DNA reads TGTGCCAGCAGCTTAGGGGCGGGCCAGGGGGCGATATCTAACTATGGCCACACCTTC. Protein: CASSLGAGQGAISNYGHTF.

This clonotype was observed at least ten times. The chain combines TRBV20-1 with TRBJ1-3; a weak D match, TRBD1 (5 bases). This CDR3 has 15 residues. Germline loops: CDR1 DFQATT, CDR2 SNEGSKA (reference sequence). V was cut by 6 bases and J by 0 bases, with 15 bases left in between. CDR3 region: CSAEGGVRSGNTIYF. CDR3 DNA sequence: TGCAGTGCGGAGGGAGGGGTGCGCTCTGGAAACACCATATATTTT.

This clonotype was seen repeatedly, ten times or more. The chain combines TRBV6-1 with TRBJ1-2; D is perhaps TRBD1 (6 bases). V was cut by 6 bases and J by 2 bases, with 13 bases left in between. The CDR3 loop spans 14 amino acids. The germline V gene encodes CDR1 MNHNS and CDR2 SASEGT. The CDR3 nucleotides are TGTGCCAGCAGCCGGGACACCGCAAACTATGGCTACACCTTC. Translation gives CASSRDTANYGYTF.

Ten or more counts support this clonotype. The rearrangement uses TRBV4-1 and TRBJ2-1, with D hard to call. V lost 0 bases and J 12 bases, leaving 6 bases between the germline ends. The germline CDR1 and CDR2 sequences are MGHRA and YSYEKL. This CDR3 contains 11 residues. The DNA of the CDR3 is TGCGCCAGCAGCCAAGAATGGGTGCAGTTCTTC. It is translated as CASSQEWVQFF.

The CDR3 DNA reads TGTGCCAGCAGCTTAGGTGGCAGTAGCCCTGAAGCTTTCTTT. Translated, it gives CASSLGGSSPEAFF. The genes are TRBV11-2 and TRBJ1-1; no firm D call. Germline V gene data show CDR1 as SGHAT and CDR2 as FQNNGV. The V end was cut by 1 base, the J end by 6 bases, with 12 bases between. The CDR3 runs to 14 residues.

This clonotype was seen many times. The chain joins TRBV7-6 to TRBJ2-3; D possibly corresponds to TRBD1 (5 bases). The V and J ends lost 1 base and 5 bases respectively, with 10 bases between them. The CDR3 runs to 14 residues. Germline V gene sequence: CDR1 SGHVS, CDR2 FNYEAQ. The CDR3 sequence is CASSLDRIVDTQYF. The CDR3 DNA sequence: TGTGCCAGCAGCTTAGACAGGATCGTAGATACGCAGTATTTT. The full variable domain, with the rest looked up from reference TRBV7-6 and TRBJ2-3, is GAGVSQSPRYKVTKRGQDVALRCDPISGHVSLYWYRQALGQGPEFLTYFNYEAQQDKSGLPNDRFSAERPEGSISTLTIQRTEQRDSAMYRCASSLDRIVDTQYFGPGTRLTVL.